Shown below are 27 T cell receptor beta chains from a single sample sequenced in a study of PD-1 blockade in classical Hodgkin lymphoma. Profiling relied on immunoSEQ multiplex PCR, and the TCRdb table lists in-frame clones only, not all of them. The profile shows around 28,000 clones, about 81% of them singletons. Time point reported: cycle 4 day 1 (C4D1), after more than five weeks of nivolumab. The patients all showed relapse after autologous stem cell transplantation, while their brentuximab vedotin exposure varied. Magnetic depletion of unwanted cells isolated CD4+ T cells from thawed PBMCs. This specimen consisted of CD4+ T cells from blood, obtained before the fourth cycle of nivolumab. All receptors come from a human donor with classical Hodgkin lymphoma.

V gene TRBV7-2 combines with J gene TRBJ2-6; D is perhaps TRBD2 (6 bases). Germline CDR1 is SGHTA and CDR2 is FQGNSA. V was cut by 1 base and J by 4 bases, with 11 bases left in between. The CDR3 loop spans 16 amino acids. The CDR3 region has the DNA TGTGCCAGCAGCTTAGTACTGGGGGGAGGGGCCAACGTCCTGACTTTC. Amino acid sequence: CASSLVLGGGANVLTF.

This clone has just a few counts. The chain couples TRBV29-1 to TRBJ1-1; TRBD1 is a possible D gene (5 bases). Germline CDR1 reads SQVTM; CDR2 reads ANQGSEA. The CDR3 runs 14 residues. The V end lost 3 bases, the J end lost 5 bases, and 16 bases lay between the germline ends. CDR3 sequence reads: CSVDGQGRGTEAFF. The CDR3 DNA reads TGCAGCGTTGACGGCCAGGGAAGGGGAACTGAAGCTTTCTTT. Combining the CDR3 with reference TRBV29-1 and TRBJ1-1 gives the whole variable domain SAVISQKPSRDICQRGTSLTIQCQVDSQVTMMFWYRQQPGQSLTLIATANQGSEATYESGFVIDKFPISRPNLTFSTLTVSNMSPEDSSIYLCSVDGQGRGTEAFFGQGTRLTVV.

V and J are TRBV6-5 and TRBJ2-7; TRBD1 matches 8 bases. With V trimmed by 0 bases and J by 6 bases, 7 bases remained unmatched. CDR3 length equals 15 residues. Germline V gene data show CDR1 as MNHEY and CDR2 as SVGAGI. The CDR3 is CASSYSWTGTGEQYF. CDR3 bases: TGTGCCAGCAGTTACTCCTGGACAGGGACGGGCGAGCAGTACTTC.

This clone has more than one count but fewer than ten. The chain links TRBV11-2 to TRBJ1-2, with TRBD1 matching over 8 bases. Trimming removed 5 bases from V and 3 bases from J; junction bases left unmatched: 5. Germline V lookup: CDR1 SGHAT, CDR2 FQNNGV. The CDR3 runs 14 residues. Here the CDR3 reads CASSPRTGHYGYTF. The CDR3 DNA reads TGTGCCAGCAGCCCCCGGACAGGGCACTATGGCTACACCTTC.

This rearrangement joins TRBV7-2 to TRBJ2-7, with 10 bases aligning to TRBD1. Germline V gives CDR1 SGHTA, CDR2 FQGNSA. This CDR3 spans 15 amino acids. The V gene end was trimmed by 3 bases and the J gene end by 7 bases; junction bases not matched to a gene: 9. This CDR3 reads CASSFDRGQLEEQYF. CDR3 nucleotide sequence: TGTGCCAGCAGCTTCGACAGGGGGCAGTTGGAAGAGCAGTACTTC.

This clone is a singleton in its sample. This chain connects TRBV5-4 to TRBJ2-7, with D hard to call. CDR1 is SGHNT and CDR2 is YYREEE in the germline V gene (reference sequence). The germline V and J ends were trimmed by 4 bases and 5 bases, with 7 bases remaining between them. The CDR3 runs 11 residues. The CDR3 bases are TGTGCCAGCAGCGGAACCCACGAGCAGTACTTC. Translated, it gives CASSGTHEQYF.

The CDR3 DNA is TGTGCCTGGAGCCCCGACAGGGGGCTGTGGGGCTACACCTTC. Translated, it gives CAWSPDRGLWGYTF. The chain employs TRBV30 and TRBJ1-2, with 10 bases aligning to TRBD1. The CDR3 consists of 14 residues. The germline CDR1 and CDR2 sequences are GTSNPN and SVGIG (reference sequence). With 3 bases clipped from V and 8 bases from J, the junction kept 9 bases outside the gene matches. Full variable domain (remainder filled in from reference TRBV30 and TRBJ1-2): SQTIHQWPATLVQPVGSPLSLECTVEGTSNPNLYWYRQAAGRGLQLLFYSVGIGQISSEVPQNLSASRPQDRQFILSSKKLLLSDSGFYLCAWSPDRGLWGYTFGSGTRLTVV.

The sample holds a few counts of this clone. The chain has TRBV5-1 and TRBJ1-2; D is ambiguous. CDR1 is SGHRS, CDR2 YFSETQ, per germline. CDR3 length equals 20 residues. V was clipped by 0 bases and J by 4 bases, with 28 bases between them. The CDR3 here is CASSLVLGIRRQDQGYGYTF. The CDR3 coding sequence is TGCGCCAGCAGCTTGGTTTTGGGAATTCGGCGGCAGGACCAAGGCTATGGCTACACCTTC.

The chain has TRBV6-4 and TRBJ2-2, with TRBD2 identical over 8 bases. The length of the CDR3 is 15 residues. Germline V gene data show CDR1 as MRHNA and CDR2 as SNTAGT. Losses at the gene ends were 6 bases for V and 7 bases for J; bases not matched to a gene: 10. CDR3 residues: CASSREDSGGGELFF. The CDR3 DNA reads TGTGCCAGCAGCCGAGAGGACAGCGGGGGCGGGGAGCTGTTTTTT.

This sequence joins TRBV30 and TRBJ2-2, with a tentative D call TRBD2 (5 bases). The V end lost 4 bases, the J end lost 0 bases, and 9 bases lay between the germline ends. In germline, CDR1 is GTSNPN, CDR2 SVGIG (reference sequence). The CDR3 contains 14 residues. The CDR3 bases are TGTGCCTGGACGAGGGCCTCGAACACCGGGGAGCTGTTTTTT. Amino acids: CAWTRASNTGELFF.

The chain recombines TRBV7-3 with TRBJ2-1; TRBD1 is a possible D gene (6 bases). The CDR3 consists of 12 residues. Trimming pared 3 bases from V and 10 bases from J, leaving 10 bases between. CDR1 and CDR2 from the germline V gene are SGHTA and FQGTGA. The CDR3 DNA sequence: TGTGCCAGCAGCTTTCAGGGGACAGAGCAGTTCTTC. Its translation is CASSFQGTEQFF.

This chain connects TRBV30 to TRBJ1-2; 11 bases match TRBD1. Trimming took 7 bases from V and 3 from J; bases not matched to a gene: 7. The CDR3 runs 14 residues. CDR1 GTSNPN and CDR2 SVGIG come from the germline V gene (reference sequence). The CDR3 protein is CASAWTGGDYGYTF. The CDR3 nucleotides are TGTGCCTCGGCGTGGACAGGGGGCGACTATGGCTACACCTTC.

This clone has a handful of counts. V is TRBV29-1 and J is TRBJ1-4; tentatively, D is TRBD1 (5 bases). Germline CDR1 and CDR2: SQVTM and ANQGSEA. The CDR3 has 15 amino acids. Trimming took 6 bases from V and 0 from J, leaving 14 bases between them. In DNA, the CDR3 is TGCAGCGTCTCCCCAACAGGTGCAACTAATGAAAAACTGTTTTTT. This encodes CSVSPTGATNEKLFF.

This chain links TRBV5-6 with TRBJ1-2; D perhaps matches TRBD1 (5 bases). V lost 7 bases and J lost 4, with 11 bases in between. This CDR3 spans 12 amino acids. Per germline, CDR1 SGHDT and CDR2 YYEEEE. As DNA, the CDR3 is TGTGCCAGCGGGGCAGACCTCTATGGCTACACCTTC. Translated, it gives CASGADLYGYTF.

The chain uses TRBV5-8 and TRBJ2-5; a weak D match, TRBD1 (5 bases). The CDR3 is 13 amino acids. Germline loops: CDR1 SGHTS, CDR2 YDEGEE. Trimming shortened V by 1 base and J by 6 bases, and 10 bases separated the two germline ends. The CDR3 coding sequence is TGTGCCAGCAGCTTGACCGCAGGGAAGACCCAGTACTTC. Translation: CASSLTAGKTQYF.

V and J are TRBV5-1 and TRBJ1-1, with TRBD1 as a possible D gene (5 bases). V lost 0 bases, J lost 4 bases, and 16 bases lay in between. This CDR3 comprises 16 residues. Germline V gene lookup returns CDR1 SGHRS and CDR2 YFSETQ. The CDR3 sequence is CASSLGFGGDPTEAFF. The CDR3 DNA follows: TGCGCCAGCAGCTTGGGATTTGGAGGGGATCCCACTGAAGCTTTCTTT. Full variable domain (remainder filled in from reference TRBV5-1 and TRBJ1-1): KAGVTQTPRYLIKTRGQQVTLSCSPISGHRSVSWYQQTPGQGLQFLFEYFSETQRNKGNFPGRFSGRQFSNSRSEMNVSTLELGDSALYLCASSLGFGGDPTEAFFGQGTRLTVV.

The chain combines TRBV27 with TRBJ1-2; D gene uncertain. The germline gives CDR1 MNHEY, CDR2 SMNVEV (reference sequence). The CDR3 is 16 residues long. V was shortened by 3 bases and J by 4 bases, with 18 bases between the two germline ends. The CDR3 is CASSLFMRTASYGYTF. The CDR3 region has the DNA TGTGCCAGCAGTTTGTTCATGAGAACAGCCTCCTATGGCTACACCTTC.

V gene TRBV5-4 combines with J gene TRBJ2-6; tentative D call: TRBD2 (6 bases). The V end lost 4 bases, the J end lost 0 bases, and 17 bases lay between the germline ends. The CDR3 extends over 18 amino acids. The germline CDR1 and CDR2 sequences are SGHNT and YYREEE (reference sequence). The CDR3 DNA sequence: TGTGCCAGCAGCCGAGGAGGGACCCCCAGCTCTGGGGCCAACGTCCTGACTTTC. This translates into CASSRGGTPSSGANVLTF.

The rearrangement links TRBV30 to TRBJ1-2, with 10 bases fitting TRBD1. Germline values: CDR1 GTSNPN, CDR2 SVGIG (reference sequence). V shed 0 bases and J 6 bases; nucleotides not matched to a gene: 7. CDR3 length equals 15 residues. This chain's CDR3 is CAWSVRTGGPNGYTF. The CDR3 DNA follows: TGTGCCTGGAGTGTAAGGACAGGGGGACCGAATGGCTACACCTTC.

This chain links TRBV29-1 with TRBJ2-1; 10 bases agree with TRBD2. The CDR3 contains 13 residues. V lost 7 bases, J lost 5 bases, and 5 bases stayed unmatched. In germline, CDR1 is SQVTM, CDR2 ANQGSEA. This CDR3 reads CSASSGGNNEQFF. In nucleotides, the CDR3 is TGCAGCGCCTCTAGCGGGGGTAACAATGAGCAGTTCTTC.

This clone was recorded once. The CDR3 region has the DNA TGCGCCAGCACCCTCGGCCACGCCGGTGCAGATACGCAGTATTTT. It specifies CASTLGHAGADTQYF. The rearrangement links TRBV5-1 to TRBJ2-3; D unclear. V dropped 6 bases and J dropped 4 bases, with 18 bases sitting between them. The V gene's germline CDR1 is SGHRS and CDR2 YFSETQ. The CDR3 loop spans 15 amino acids.

This chain joins TRBV18 and TRBJ1-5; D might be TRBD1 (6 bases). Trimming took off 3 bases at V and 8 bases at J, with 11 bases between the two ends. This CDR3 is 13 amino acids long. The V gene's germline CDR1 is KGHSH and CDR2 LQKENI. CDR3 sequence: CASSPQGPEPQHF. In nucleotides, the CDR3 is TGTGCCAGCTCACCGCAGGGGCCGGAGCCCCAGCATTTT.

The chain has TRBV9 and TRBJ2-3, with D possibly TRBD1 on 6 matching bases. Trimming took 0 bases from V and 1 from J, leaving 12 bases between them. Germline assignment: CDR1 SGDLS and CDR2 YYNGEE. CDR3 length: 16 residues. CDR3 nucleotides: TGTGCCAGCAGCGTAGGTGTGGGGGCCGGCACAGATACGCAGTATTTT. Its translation: CASSVGVGAGTDTQYF.

The CDR3 region is CASSSLAGASYEQYF. The CDR3 nucleotides read TGTGCCAGCAGTTCACTAGCGGGGGCCTCCTACGAGCAGTACTTC. V gene TRBV28 combines with J gene TRBJ2-7; 11 positions match TRBD2. CDR1 MDHEN and CDR2 SYDVKM come from the germline V gene. V shed 4 bases, J shed 0 bases, and the junction held 2 bases outside the gene matches. The CDR3 contains 15 residues.

This chain links TRBV15 with TRBJ1-1; D is undetermined. V dropped 0 bases and J dropped 1 base, with 9 bases sitting between them. The CDR3 loop spans 15 amino acids. Germline CDR1 LNHNV, CDR2 YYDKDF (reference sequence). CDR3 amino acids: CATSRDPGSNTEAFF. Here the CDR3 DNA reads TGTGCCACCAGCAGAGACCCCGGCTCGAACACTGAAGCTTTCTTT.

CDR3 in amino acids: CASSRGAEGNTIYF. The CDR3 DNA is TGTGCCAGTAGTCGGGGGGCGGAAGGAAACACCATATATTTT. The rearrangement joins TRBV19 to TRBJ1-3, with D maybe TRBD1 (6 bases). V lost 5 bases and J lost 4, with 12 bases in between. The CDR3 has 14 amino acids. Per germline, CDR1 LNHDA and CDR2 SQIVND (reference sequence).

The CDR3 loop reads CASSPPLQGAEQYF. CDR3 DNA: TGTGCCAGCTCACCTCCCCTACAGGGAGCCGAGCAGTACTTC. J is TRBJ2-7 and V is TRBV18; tentatively, D is TRBD1 (6 bases). The CDR3 runs to 14 residues. CDR1 and CDR2 (germline): KGHSH, LQKENI. V was clipped by 3 bases and J by 6 bases, with 15 bases between them.